Presented here are 32 T cell receptor beta chains from one specimen sequenced in a study of Graves' ophthalmopathy and Graves' hyperthyroidism. RNA transcripts served as template for amplifying TCR beta CDR3 sequences. In the first round, RT-PCR was carried out with HTBI primers, and a multiplex PCR formed the second round. TCRdb re-called the multiplex PCR reads through MiXCR, storing one row per CDR3 protein. The sample yields about 380,000 distinct CDR3 sequences, just over 15% seen once. Sequenced input: peripheral blood. Receptor source: a woman younger than 35 with stable Graves' hyperthyroidism.

This clonotype was recorded at least ten times. The chain recombines TRBV7-2 with TRBJ1-1; D uncertain. V lost 9 bases, J lost 5 bases, and 16 bases lay in between. Germline V lookup: CDR1 SGHTA, CDR2 FQGNSA. This CDR3 spans 13 amino acids. The CDR3 DNA reads as TGTGCCAGTCAACTCCCGAGGCGAACTGAAGCTTTCTTT. Its protein product is CASQLPRRTEAFF.

This clonotype has a count of ten or more. V and J are TRBV6-1 and TRBJ2-7, with D perhaps matching TRBD1 or TRBD2 (5 bases each). Germline assignment: CDR1 MNHNS and CDR2 SASEGT. Trimming shortened V by 6 bases and J by 2 bases, and 23 bases separated the two germline ends. CDR3 size: 17 residues. CDR3 region: CASRNRDPSSLAYEQYF. The CDR3 bases are TGTGCCAGCAGGAACCGGGACCCTTCCTCTCTAGCCTACGAGCAGTACTTC.

This clonotype was counted many times. V and J are TRBV11-2 and TRBJ2-7; tentative D call: TRBD2 (5 bases). Per germline, CDR1 SGHAT and CDR2 FQNNGV. This CDR3 comprises 15 residues. The V and J ends lost 7 bases and 3 bases respectively, with 19 bases between them. The CDR3 sequence: CASTPGLGKDYEQYF. The CDR3 coding sequence is TGTGCCAGCACTCCGGGCCTCGGGAAAGACTACGAGCAGTACTTC. Using reference TRBV11-2 and TRBJ2-7 for the parts outside the CDR3, the full variable domain is EAGVAQSPRYKIIEKRQSVAFWCNPISGHATLYWYQQILGQGPKLLIQFQNNGVVDDSQLPKDRFSAERLKGVDSTLKIQPAKLEDSAVYLCASTPGLGKDYEQYFGPGTRLTVT.

This clonotype showed up just a few times. The V call is TRBV25-1, the J call TRBJ2-2; D is perhaps TRBD1 (6 bases). This CDR3 spans 14 amino acids. Trimming stripped 7 bases from V and 2 bases from J, with 11 bases between. CDR1 is MGHDK and CDR2 is SYGVNS in the germline V gene. CDR3 sequence: CASTGTLNTGELFF. In nucleotides, the CDR3 is TGTGCCAGCACGGGGACACTAAACACCGGGGAGCTGTTTTTT.

This clonotype was recorded many times. CDR3 sequence reads: CASTEEGTASQPQHF. The DNA for the CDR3 is TGTGCCAGCACCGAAGAGGGGACGGCCAGTCAGCCCCAGCATTTT. The genes are TRBV6-1 and TRBJ1-5; D might be TRBD1 (5 bases). CDR3 length equals 15 residues. V gave up 7 bases and J gave up 6 bases, with 19 bases separating them. Germline V gives CDR1 MNHNS, CDR2 SASEGT.

In this sample, this clonotype turned up many times. The gene calls are TRBV19 and TRBJ2-7, with D possibly matching TRBD1 (6 bases). The CDR3 is 14 amino acids. Per germline, CDR1 LNHDA and CDR2 SQIVND (reference sequence). V was shortened by 1 base and J by 5 bases, with 12 bases between the two germline ends. Here the CDR3 DNA reads TGTGCCAGTAGTATAGTGGGGACACCCAACGAGCAGTACTTC. Translation gives CASSIVGTPNEQYF. Complete variable domain (other parts from reference TRBV19 and TRBJ2-7): DGGITQSPKYLFRKEGQNVTLSCEQNLNHDAMYWYRQDPGQGLRLIYYSQIVNDFQKGDIAEGYSVSREKKESFPLTVTSAQKNPTAFYLCASSIVGTPNEQYFGPGTRLTVT.

This sequence joins TRBV6-2 or TRBV6-3 and TRBJ2-7, with 7 bases aligning to TRBD2. The V gene's germline CDR1 is MNHEY and CDR2 SVGEGT. The CDR3 has 15 residues. Trimming at V came to 0 bases and at J to 2 bases, leaving 4 bases not matched to a gene. The CDR3 is CASSYSLGGTYEQYF. The DNA for the CDR3 is TGTGCCAGCAGTTACTCCCTGGGAGGGACCTACGAGCAGTACTTC.

On this clonotype itself: This could be a read error, since a much larger clone is one nucleotide away. The rearrangement joins TRBV10-1 to TRBJ2-7; a weak D match, TRBD1 (7 bases). This CDR3 has 14 amino acids. The germline V and J ends were trimmed by 10 bases and 6 bases, with 22 bases remaining between them. Per the germline V gene, CDR1 is WNHNN and CDR2 is SYGVQD (reference sequence). The CDR3 protein is CANTRLTGRREQYF. CDR3 DNA sequence: TGCGCCAACACCCGGCTGACAGGGAGGCGCGAGCAGTACTTC.

Ten or more counts support this clonotype. This rearrangement joins TRBV7-2 to TRBJ2-5, with D unclear. V lost 1 base, J lost 4 bases, and 13 bases lay in between. Looked up from germline, CDR1 is SGHTA and CDR2 is FQGNSA. The CDR3 has 15 amino acids. Here the CDR3 reads CASSLDARSRETQYF. In nucleotides, the CDR3 is TGTGCCAGCAGCTTAGATGCTAGAAGTCGAGAGACCCAGTACTTC.

This clonotype occurred many times. The genes are TRBV19 and TRBJ1-6; 11 bases line up with TRBD1. The CDR3 length is 16 residues. The J segment lost 10 bases and the V segment lost 3 bases, leaving 8 bases of the junction unmatched. CDR1 and CDR2 from the germline V gene are LNHDA and SQIVND (reference sequence). Here the CDR3 reads CASSMYSDRGLSPLHF. CDR3 DNA: TGTGCCAGTAGTATGTACTCGGACAGGGGGCTGTCACCCCTCCACTTT.

The sample holds many counts of this clonotype. This chain links TRBV2 with TRBJ1-2, with D perhaps matching TRBD1 (6 bases). V shed 7 bases and J shed 0 bases, with 15 bases lying between them. Germline V gene data show CDR1 as SNHLY and CDR2 as FYNNEI. The CDR3 sequence is 15 residues long. CDR3 nucleotide sequence: TGTGCCAGCATCTACAGGGCACAAGCTAACTATGGCTACACCTTC. Translating gives CASIYRAQANYGYTF.

The table lists this clonotype with many counts. The chain recombines TRBV27 with TRBJ1-6; 7 positions match TRBD1. The V segment lost 6 bases and the J segment 7 bases; nucleotides outside the gene matches: 9. The CDR3 length is 15 residues. Germline V CDR1 and CDR2: MNHEY, SMNVEV (reference sequence). The CDR3, as DNA: TGTGCCAGCAGGCCCCCGGGACAGCACAATTCACCCCTCCACTTT. Its translation is CASRPPGQHNSPLHF.

In this sample, this clonotype turned up many times. The rearrangement uses TRBV6-5 and TRBJ1-5, with a tentative D call TRBD1 (6 bases). The germline gives CDR1 MNHEY, CDR2 SVGAGI. Trimming shortened V by 4 bases and J by 7 bases, and 20 bases separated the two germline ends. There are 16 residues in the CDR3. The CDR3 DNA reads TGTGCCAGCAGTTCCCTGGCAGGGGCTGGGGGGCAGCCCCAGCATTTT. It yields the protein CASSSLAGAGGQPQHF.

This clonotype was seen repeatedly, ten times or more. This chain uses TRBV27 with TRBJ2-2; D is unclear. The germline V and J ends were trimmed by 3 bases and 0 bases, with 8 bases remaining between them. CDR1 is MNHEY, CDR2 SMNVEV, per germline (reference sequence). This CDR3 region has 15 residues. The CDR3: CASSFRAANTGELFF. CDR3 bases: TGTGCCAGCAGTTTTAGGGCAGCGAACACCGGGGAGCTGTTTTTT.

A note on this clonotype: Possible read error: a much larger clone is one base away. V gene TRBV7-9 combines with J gene TRBJ2-7; 7 bases agree with TRBD1. Germline V lookup: CDR1 SEHNR, CDR2 FQNEAQ (reference sequence). CDR3 length equals 15 residues. Trimming at V came to 0 bases and at J to 3 bases, leaving 5 bases not matched to a gene. This chain's CDR3 is CASSLAGDSGYEQYF. For the CDR3, the DNA is TGTGCCAGCAGCTTAGCCGGGGACAGCGGCTACGAGCAGTACTTC.

This clonotype was seen more than once but under ten times. This rearrangement joins TRBV11-3 to TRBJ1-3, with D unclear. The CDR3 covers 15 residues. V shed 4 bases and J shed 0 bases, with 10 bases lying between them. Germline V lookup: CDR1 SGHNT, CDR2 YENEEA. CDR3 sequence: CASSSPGISGNTIYF. The DNA for the CDR3 is TGTGCCAGCAGCTCACCAGGCATCTCTGGAAACACCATATATTTT.

This clonotype was counted many times. The chain is built from TRBV12-3 or TRBV12-4 and TRBJ2-7; 7 bases are shared with TRBD2. The V segment lost 4 bases and the J segment 3 bases; nucleotides outside the gene matches: 9. CDR3 length: 15 residues. For the CDR3, the DNA is TGTGCCAGCAGTTCGACAACACAGCGGGACTACGAGCAGTACTTC. Its translation: CASSSTTQRDYEQYF.

The sample holds many counts of this clonotype. The chain couples TRBV7-9 to TRBJ1-6; D might be TRBD1 (5 bases). Germline-derived CDR1 and CDR2 are SEHNR and FQNEAQ (reference sequence). The CDR3 length is 18 residues. V was shortened by 4 bases and J by 6 bases, with 22 bases between the two germline ends. In nucleotides, the CDR3 is TGTGCCAGCAGCTACCGGGGAACAGGCCGTGTAGGTAATTCACCCCTCCACTTT. This codes for CASSYRGTGRVGNSPLHF.

The genes are TRBV12-5 and TRBJ1-1, with D hard to call. CDR3 length: 14 residues. Germline V gene sequence: CDR1 LGHNT, CDR2 FRNRAP. Trimming shortened V by 3 bases and J by 2 bases, and 10 bases separated the two germline ends. The CDR3 is CASGLVSRNTEAFF. The CDR3 DNA reads TGTGCTAGTGGTTTAGTTTCACGAAACACTGAAGCTTTCTTT.

This clonotype was counted ten times or more. J is TRBJ2-7 and V is TRBV6-5; 9 nucleotides match TRBD2. The germline gives CDR1 MNHEY, CDR2 SVGAGI. This CDR3 is 14 amino acids long. After removal of 3 bases from V and 7 bases from J, the junction contained 7 bases not matched to a gene. In DNA, the CDR3 is TGTGCCAGCAGTTATAGCGGGGGCCCCTCGGAGCAGTACTTC. Protein product: CASSYSGGPSEQYF.

This clonotype was observed a handful of times. This rearrangement joins TRBV28 to TRBJ2-3; TRBD2 might be the D (5 bases). Trimming cost V 2 bases and J 5 bases, with 8 bases left between them. CDR1 MDHEN and CDR2 SYDVKM come from the germline V gene. This CDR3 has 13 amino acids. The CDR3 protein is CASSLTGRDTQYF. The CDR3, as DNA: TGTGCCAGCAGTTTAACTGGGAGAGATACGCAGTATTTT.

In its sample, this clonotype was seen many times. This chain links TRBV6-2 or TRBV6-3 with TRBJ1-1; D uncertain. Germline V gene data show CDR1 as MNHEY and CDR2 as SVGEGT. V dropped 6 bases and J dropped 5 bases, with 7 bases sitting between them. The CDR3 contains 11 residues. The CDR3 DNA reads TGTGCCAGCAGATTGGGAACTGAAGCTTTCTTT. Its translation: CASRLGTEAFF.

This clonotype occurred a few times. This chain links TRBV27 with TRBJ2-7; D is possibly TRBD1 or TRBD2 (6 bases each). There are 13 residues in the CDR3. The germline CDR1 and CDR2 sequences are MNHEY and SMNVEV (reference sequence). Trimming took off 7 bases at V and 3 bases at J, with 13 bases between the two ends. CDR3 amino acids: CASTYGGGYEQYF. CDR3 bases: TGTGCCAGCACCTACGGGGGCGGCTACGAGCAGTACTTC.

This clonotype was found many times. V is TRBV7-9 and J is TRBJ1-5, with D unclear. The germline V gene has CDR1 SEHNR and CDR2 FQNEAQ (reference sequence). The CDR3 extends over 9 amino acids. The germline V and J ends were trimmed by 7 bases and 9 bases, with 4 bases remaining between them. The CDR3 here is CASNRPQHF. CDR3 DNA sequence: TGTGCCAGCAACCGGCCCCAGCATTTT.

This chain links TRBV10-2 with TRBJ2-5; D remains unclear. V was shortened by 7 bases and J by 5 bases, with 8 bases between the two germline ends. This CDR3 is built from 11 residues. Per the germline V gene, CDR1 is WSHSY and CDR2 is SAAADI. This CDR3 reads CASKSFETQYF. As DNA, the CDR3 is TGCGCCAGCAAAAGTTTCGAGACCCAGTACTTC.

The rearrangement joins TRBV4-1 to TRBJ2-7, with D tentatively TRBD2 (5 bases). The length of the CDR3 is 17 residues. The germline gives CDR1 MGHRA, CDR2 YSYEKL. V lost 2 bases and J 1 base, leaving 18 bases between the germline ends. The CDR3, as DNA: TGCGCCAGCAGCCAAAGGGTGAAGGACTGCAGGTCCTACGAGCAGTACTTC. Translating it yields CASSQRVKDCRSYEQYF.

This clonotype was seen ten or more times. The rearrangement links TRBV29-1 to TRBJ1-1, with 7 bases lining up with TRBD1. The V gene end was trimmed by 6 bases and the J gene end by 7 bases; junction bases not matched to a gene: 5. The CDR3 spans 11 residues. Germline V gives CDR1 SQVTM, CDR2 ANQGSEA. CDR3 sequence (DNA): TGCAGCGTCGGACAGGTGGATGAAGCTTTCTTT. It yields the protein CSVGQVDEAFF.

Ten or more counts support this clonotype. This chain joins TRBV5-1 and TRBJ2-7; D call uncertain. The CDR3 has 13 residues. V was trimmed by 0 bases and J by 3 bases, leaving 7 bases between them. In germline, CDR1 is SGHRS, CDR2 YFSETQ. The DNA of the CDR3 is TGCGCCAGCAGCTTGGGTGCGTTCTACGAGCAGTACTTC. Protein: CASSLGAFYEQYF.

The sample holds many counts of this clonotype. The rearrangement uses TRBV5-1 and TRBJ1-2; no definite D call. The CDR3 runs 12 residues. The germline V gene encodes CDR1 SGHRS and CDR2 YFSETQ. Trimming cost V 4 bases and J 8 bases, with 12 bases left between them. The CDR3, as DNA: TGCGCCAGCAGCGTTGACGGGAAGGGCTACACCTTC. Its translation is CASSVDGKGYTF.

This clonotype was counted at least ten times. V and J are TRBV27 and TRBJ1-2; D ambiguous. The CDR3 has 14 residues. Trimming cost V 0 bases and J 5 bases, with 10 bases left between them. Germline values: CDR1 MNHEY, CDR2 SMNVEV (reference sequence). The DNA for the CDR3 is TGTGCCAGCAGTTTATCGGCCCGGAGGTATGGCTACACCTTC. Encoded protein: CASSLSARRYGYTF.

Regarding this clonotype: A read error may explain this, as a much larger clone is one base away. The chain carries TRBV4-2 and TRBJ1-5; the D gene is possibly TRBD1 (6 bases). The germline V and J ends were trimmed by 0 bases and 6 bases, with 15 bases remaining between them. The germline CDR1 and CDR2 sequences are LGHNA and YNFKEQ. The CDR3 sequence is 16 residues long. CDR3 residues: CASSQDWRQEGQPQHF. The CDR3 region has the DNA TGTGCCAGCAGCCAAGATTGGAGACAGGAGGGTCAGCCCCAGCATTTT.

This clonotype showed up just a few times. This chain connects TRBV19 to TRBJ1-5; 7 nucleotides line up with TRBD1. The CDR3 has 14 residues. Germline CDR1 and CDR2: LNHDA and SQIVND (reference sequence). The V segment lost 6 bases and the J segment 7 bases; nucleotides outside the gene matches: 9. Here the CDR3 DNA reads TGTGCCAGTAGAAAAAGGACAGGCCCACAGCCCCAGCATTTT. The encoded protein is CASRKRTGPQPQHF.